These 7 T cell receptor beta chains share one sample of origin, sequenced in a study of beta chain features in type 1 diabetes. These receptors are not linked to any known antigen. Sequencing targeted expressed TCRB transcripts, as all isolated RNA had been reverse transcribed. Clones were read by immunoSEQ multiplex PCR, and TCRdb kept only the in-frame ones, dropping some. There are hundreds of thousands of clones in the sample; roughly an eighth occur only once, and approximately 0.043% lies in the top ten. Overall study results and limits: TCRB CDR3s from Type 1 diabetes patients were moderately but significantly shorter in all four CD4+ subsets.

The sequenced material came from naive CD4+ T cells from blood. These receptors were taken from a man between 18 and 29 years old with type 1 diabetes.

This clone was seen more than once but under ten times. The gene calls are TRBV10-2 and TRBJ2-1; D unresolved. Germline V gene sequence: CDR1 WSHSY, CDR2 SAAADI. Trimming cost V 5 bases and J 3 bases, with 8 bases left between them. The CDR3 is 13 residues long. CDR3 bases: TGCGCCAGCAGTCTGGCAGTCTACAATGAGCAGTTCTTC. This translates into CASSLAVYNEQFF.

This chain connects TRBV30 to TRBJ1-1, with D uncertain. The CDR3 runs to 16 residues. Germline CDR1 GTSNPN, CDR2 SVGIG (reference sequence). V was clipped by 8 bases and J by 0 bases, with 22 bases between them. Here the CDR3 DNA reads TGTGCCCTATCTCTCCGCGACCTCAGAGTGAACACTGAAGCTTTCTTT. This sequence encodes CALSLRDLRVNTEAFF.

The CDR3 sequence: CASTLGQGAYNEQFF. The CDR3 bases are TGTGCCAGCACCCTCGGGCAGGGGGCCTACAATGAGCAGTTCTTC. The J gene is TRBJ2-1, the V gene TRBV7-9, with TRBD1 identical over 7 bases. CDR3 length: 15 amino acids. Trimming took 7 bases from V and 2 from J; bases not matched to a gene: 8. Germline CDR1 is SEHNR and CDR2 is FQNEAQ (reference sequence).

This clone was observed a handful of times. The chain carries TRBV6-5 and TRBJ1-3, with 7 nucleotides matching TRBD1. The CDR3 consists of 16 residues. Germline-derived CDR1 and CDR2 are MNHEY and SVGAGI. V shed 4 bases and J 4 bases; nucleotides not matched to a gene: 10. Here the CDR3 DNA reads TGTGCCAGCAGTTCCAGCCGGACAGGCGTGGGAAACACCATATATTTT. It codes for CASSSSRTGVGNTIYF.

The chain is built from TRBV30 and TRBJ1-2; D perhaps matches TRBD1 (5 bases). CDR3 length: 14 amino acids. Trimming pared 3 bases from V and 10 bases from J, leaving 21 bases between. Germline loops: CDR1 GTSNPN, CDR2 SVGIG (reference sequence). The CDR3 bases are TGTGCCTGGAGGAAACTCCGGGACTTAGGTTACTACACCTTC. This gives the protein CAWRKLRDLGYYTF.

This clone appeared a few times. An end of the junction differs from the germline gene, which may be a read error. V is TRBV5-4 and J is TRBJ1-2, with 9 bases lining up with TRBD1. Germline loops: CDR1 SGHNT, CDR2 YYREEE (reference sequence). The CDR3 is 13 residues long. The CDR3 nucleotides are TGTGCCAGCAGTTTGGGACAGGGTGAAACTTACACCTTC. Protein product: CASSLGQGETYTF.

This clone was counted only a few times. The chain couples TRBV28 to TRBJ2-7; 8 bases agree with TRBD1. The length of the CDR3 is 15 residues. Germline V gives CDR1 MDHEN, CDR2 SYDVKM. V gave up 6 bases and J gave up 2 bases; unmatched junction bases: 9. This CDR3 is CASSPGDRFTYEQYF. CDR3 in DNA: TGTGCCAGCAGCCCCGGGGACAGGTTCACCTACGAGCAGTACTTC.